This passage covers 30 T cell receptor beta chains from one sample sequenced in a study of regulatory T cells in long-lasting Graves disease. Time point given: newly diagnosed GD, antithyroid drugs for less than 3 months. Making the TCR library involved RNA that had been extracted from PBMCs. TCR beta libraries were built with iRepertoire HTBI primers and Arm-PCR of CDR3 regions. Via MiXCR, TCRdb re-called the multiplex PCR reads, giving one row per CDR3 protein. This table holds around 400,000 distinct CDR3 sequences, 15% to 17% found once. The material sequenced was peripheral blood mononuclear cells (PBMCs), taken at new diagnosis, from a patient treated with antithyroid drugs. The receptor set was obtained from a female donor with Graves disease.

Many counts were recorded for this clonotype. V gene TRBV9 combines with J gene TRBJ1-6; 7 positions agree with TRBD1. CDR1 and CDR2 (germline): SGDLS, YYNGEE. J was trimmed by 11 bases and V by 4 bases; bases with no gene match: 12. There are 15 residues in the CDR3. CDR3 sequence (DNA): TGTGCCAGCAGCCCGTCGACAGGGCAAAATCCACCCCTCCACTTT. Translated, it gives CASSPSTGQNPPLHF.

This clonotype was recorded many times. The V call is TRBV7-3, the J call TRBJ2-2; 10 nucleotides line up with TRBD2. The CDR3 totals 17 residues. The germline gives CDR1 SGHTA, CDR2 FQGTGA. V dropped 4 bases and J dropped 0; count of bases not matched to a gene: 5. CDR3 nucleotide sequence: TGTGCCAGCAGCTGGGGGCTAGCGGGGGCGAACACCGGGGAGCTGTTTTTT. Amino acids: CASSWGLAGANTGELFF.

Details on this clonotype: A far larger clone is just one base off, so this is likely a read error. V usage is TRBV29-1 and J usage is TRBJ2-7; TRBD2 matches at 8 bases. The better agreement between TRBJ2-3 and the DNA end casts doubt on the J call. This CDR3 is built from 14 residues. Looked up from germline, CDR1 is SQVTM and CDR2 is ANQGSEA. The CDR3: CSIETSGGTDTQYF. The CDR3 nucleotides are TGCAGCATTGAAACTAGCGGAGGCACAGATACGCAGTATTTT.

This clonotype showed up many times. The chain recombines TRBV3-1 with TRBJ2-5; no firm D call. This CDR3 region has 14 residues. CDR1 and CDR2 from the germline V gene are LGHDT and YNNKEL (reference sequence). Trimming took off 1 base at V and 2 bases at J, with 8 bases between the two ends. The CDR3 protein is CASSQVRTQETQYF. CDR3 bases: TGTGCCAGCAGCCAAGTACGAACTCAAGAGACCCAGTACTTC.

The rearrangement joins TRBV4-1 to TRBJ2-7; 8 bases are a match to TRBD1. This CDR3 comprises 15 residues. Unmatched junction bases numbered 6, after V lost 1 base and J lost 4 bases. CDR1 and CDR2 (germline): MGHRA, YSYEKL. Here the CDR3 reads CASSQGYRGRYEQYF. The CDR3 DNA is TGCGCCAGCAGCCAAGGCTACAGGGGGAGGTACGAGCAGTACTTC.

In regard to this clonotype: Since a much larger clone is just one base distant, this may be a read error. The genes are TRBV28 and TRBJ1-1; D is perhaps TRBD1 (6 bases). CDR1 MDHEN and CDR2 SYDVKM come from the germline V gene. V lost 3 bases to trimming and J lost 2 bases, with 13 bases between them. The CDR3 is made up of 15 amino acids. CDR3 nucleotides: TGTGCCAGCAGTTTTCAGGGGCAAGTTAACACTGAAGCTTTCTTT. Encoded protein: CASSFQGQVNTEAFF.

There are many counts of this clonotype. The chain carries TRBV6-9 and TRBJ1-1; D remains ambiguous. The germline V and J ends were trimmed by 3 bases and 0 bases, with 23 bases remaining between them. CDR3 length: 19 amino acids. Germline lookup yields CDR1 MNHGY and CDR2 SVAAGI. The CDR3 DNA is TGTGCCAGCAGTTACTCGAACATCCGGGATTCTTCTTTGAACACTGAAGCTTTCTTT. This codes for CASSYSNIRDSSLNTEAFF.

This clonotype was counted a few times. The DNA for the CDR3 is TGTGCCAGCAGCTTAGGTCGGGGAAAAAATAGCAATCAGCCCCAGCATTTT. This translates into CASSLGRGKNSNQPQHF. The V call is TRBV7-2, the J call TRBJ1-5; D gene ambiguous. V lost 1 base and J lost 0, with 13 bases in between. The CDR3 runs 17 residues. CDR1 and CDR2 from the germline V gene are SGHTA and FQGNSA.

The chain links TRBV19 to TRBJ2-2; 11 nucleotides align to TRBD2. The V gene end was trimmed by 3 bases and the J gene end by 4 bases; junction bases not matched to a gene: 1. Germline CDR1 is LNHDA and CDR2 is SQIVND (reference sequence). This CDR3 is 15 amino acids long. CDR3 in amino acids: CASSMGLAVTGELFF. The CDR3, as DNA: TGTGCCAGTAGTATGGGACTAGCGGTCACCGGGGAGCTGTTTTTT.

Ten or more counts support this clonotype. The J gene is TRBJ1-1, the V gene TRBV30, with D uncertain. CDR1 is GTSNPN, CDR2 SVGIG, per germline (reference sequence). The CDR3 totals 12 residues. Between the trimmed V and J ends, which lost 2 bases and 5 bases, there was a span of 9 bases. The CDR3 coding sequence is TGTGCCTGGAGTCCCTGGCGGACTGAAGCTTTCTTT. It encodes CAWSPWRTEAFF. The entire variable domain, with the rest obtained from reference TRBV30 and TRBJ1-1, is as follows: SQTIHQWPATLVQPVGSPLSLECTVEGTSNPNLYWYRQAAGRGLQLLFYSVGIGQISSEVPQNLSASRPQDRQFILSSKKLLLSDSGFYLCAWSPWRTEAFFGQGTRLTVV.

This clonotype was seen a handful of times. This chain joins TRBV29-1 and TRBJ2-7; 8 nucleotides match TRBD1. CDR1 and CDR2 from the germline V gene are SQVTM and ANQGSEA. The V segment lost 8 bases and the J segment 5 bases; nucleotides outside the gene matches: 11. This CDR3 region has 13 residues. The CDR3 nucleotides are TGCAGCACGAGGACAGGGAATACGGACGAGCAGTACTTC. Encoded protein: CSTRTGNTDEQYF.

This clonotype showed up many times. The CDR3 sequence: CASSLTSGPQETQYF. CDR3 nucleotides: TGTGCCAGCAGTTTGACTAGCGGGCCTCAAGAGACCCAGTACTTC. The rearrangement uses TRBV7-2 and TRBJ2-5; 10 bases agree with TRBD2. The CDR3 covers 15 residues. Germline V gene lookup returns CDR1 SGHTA and CDR2 FQGNSA. Trimming took 6 bases from V and 2 from J; bases not matched to a gene: 6.

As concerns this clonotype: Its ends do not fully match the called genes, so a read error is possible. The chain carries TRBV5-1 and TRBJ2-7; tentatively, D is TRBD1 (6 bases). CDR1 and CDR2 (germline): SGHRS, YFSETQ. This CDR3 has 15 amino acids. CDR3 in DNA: TGTGCCAGCAGCCTTACTTGGACAGAGACCTACGAGCAGTACTTC. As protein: CASSLTWTETYEQYF.

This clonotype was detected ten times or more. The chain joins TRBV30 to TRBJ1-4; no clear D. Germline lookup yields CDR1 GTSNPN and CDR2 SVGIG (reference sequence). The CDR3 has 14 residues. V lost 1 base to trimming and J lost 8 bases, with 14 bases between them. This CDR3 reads CAWSAGLPGEKLFF. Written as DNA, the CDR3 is TGTGCCTGGAGTGCCGGCCTCCCGGGGGAAAAACTGTTTTTT.

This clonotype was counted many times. In DNA form, the CDR3 reads TGTGCCAGCAGCTTAGAGGAGATCAGCGAGCAGTACTTC. Its protein product is CASSLEEISEQYF. The V and J genes are TRBV11-2 and TRBJ2-7, with D unclear. V was pared by 0 bases and J by 6 bases, with 9 bases between. Germline V gene sequence: CDR1 SGHAT, CDR2 FQNNGV. This CDR3 is built from 13 residues.

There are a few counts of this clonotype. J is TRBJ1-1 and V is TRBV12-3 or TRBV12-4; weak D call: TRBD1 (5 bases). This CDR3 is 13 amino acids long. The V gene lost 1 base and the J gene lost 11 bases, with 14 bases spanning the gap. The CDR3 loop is CASSLGGPSRAFF. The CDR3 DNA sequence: TGTGCCAGCAGTTTAGGGGGACCTTCGAGGGCTTTCTTT.

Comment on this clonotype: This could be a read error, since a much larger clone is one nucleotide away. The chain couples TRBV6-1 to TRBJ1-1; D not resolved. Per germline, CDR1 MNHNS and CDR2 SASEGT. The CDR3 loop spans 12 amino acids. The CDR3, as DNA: TGTGCCAGCAACCCCAGGAACACTGAAGATTTCTTT. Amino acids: CASNPRNTEDFF.

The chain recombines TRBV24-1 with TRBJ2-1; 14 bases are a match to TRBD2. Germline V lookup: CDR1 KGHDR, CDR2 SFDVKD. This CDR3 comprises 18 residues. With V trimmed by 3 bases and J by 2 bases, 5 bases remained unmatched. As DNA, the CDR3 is TGTGCCACCAGTGATCCTGGACTAGCGGGAGGAACCTACAATGAGCAGTTCTTC. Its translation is CATSDPGLAGGTYNEQFF.

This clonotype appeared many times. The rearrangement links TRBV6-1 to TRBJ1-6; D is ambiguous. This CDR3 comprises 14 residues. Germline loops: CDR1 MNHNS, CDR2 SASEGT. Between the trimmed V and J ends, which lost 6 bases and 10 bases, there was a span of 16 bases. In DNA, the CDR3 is TGTGCCAGCAGATTGGGAGACACAGTATCACCCCTCCACTTT. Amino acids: CASRLGDTVSPLHF.

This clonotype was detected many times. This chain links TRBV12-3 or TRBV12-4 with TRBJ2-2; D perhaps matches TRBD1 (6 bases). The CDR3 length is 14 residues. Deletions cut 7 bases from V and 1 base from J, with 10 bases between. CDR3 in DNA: TGTGCCAGCAAAGCCAGGGGGAACACCGGGGAGCTGTTTTTT. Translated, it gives CASKARGNTGELFF.

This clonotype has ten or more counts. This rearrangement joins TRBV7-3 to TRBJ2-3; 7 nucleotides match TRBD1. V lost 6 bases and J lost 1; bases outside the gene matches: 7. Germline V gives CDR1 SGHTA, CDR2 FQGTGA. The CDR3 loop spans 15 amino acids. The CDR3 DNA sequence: TGTGCCAGCAGGGAAACCGGGACAGGCACAGATACGCAGTATTTT. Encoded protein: CASRETGTGTDTQYF.

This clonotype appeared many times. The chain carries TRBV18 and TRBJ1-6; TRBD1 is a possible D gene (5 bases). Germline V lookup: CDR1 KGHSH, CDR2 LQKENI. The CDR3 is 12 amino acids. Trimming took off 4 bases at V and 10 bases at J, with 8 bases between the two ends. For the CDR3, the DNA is TGTGCCAGCTCACAGGACAAGTCACCCCTCCACTTT. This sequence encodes CASSQDKSPLHF.

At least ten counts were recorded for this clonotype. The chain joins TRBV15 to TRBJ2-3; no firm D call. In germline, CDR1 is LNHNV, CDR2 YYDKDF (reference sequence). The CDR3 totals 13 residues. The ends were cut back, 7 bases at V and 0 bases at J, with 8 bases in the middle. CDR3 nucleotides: TGTGCCACCAAGCAGACAAGCACAGATACGCAGTATTTT. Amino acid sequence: CATKQTSTDTQYF. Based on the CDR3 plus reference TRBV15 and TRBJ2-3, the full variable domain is DAMVIQNPRYQVTQFGKPVTLSCSQTLNHNVMYWYQQKSSQAPKLLFHYYDKDFNNEADTPDNFQSRRPNTSFCFLDIRSPGLGDTAMYLCATKQTSTDTQYFGPGTRLTVL.

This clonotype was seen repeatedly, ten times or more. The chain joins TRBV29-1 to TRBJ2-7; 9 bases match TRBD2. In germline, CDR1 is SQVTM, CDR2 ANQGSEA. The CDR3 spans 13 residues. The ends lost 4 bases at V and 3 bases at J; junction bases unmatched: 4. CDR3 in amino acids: CSVGSREGYEQYF. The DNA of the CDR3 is TGCAGCGTTGGCTCGCGGGAGGGCTACGAGCAGTACTTC.

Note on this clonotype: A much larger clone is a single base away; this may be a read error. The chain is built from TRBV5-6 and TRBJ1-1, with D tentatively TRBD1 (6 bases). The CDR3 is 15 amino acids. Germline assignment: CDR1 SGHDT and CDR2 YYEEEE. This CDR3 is CVSSPLQGGNTEAFF. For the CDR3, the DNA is TGTGTCAGCAGCCCCCTACAGGGTGGGAACACTGAAGCTTTCTTT.

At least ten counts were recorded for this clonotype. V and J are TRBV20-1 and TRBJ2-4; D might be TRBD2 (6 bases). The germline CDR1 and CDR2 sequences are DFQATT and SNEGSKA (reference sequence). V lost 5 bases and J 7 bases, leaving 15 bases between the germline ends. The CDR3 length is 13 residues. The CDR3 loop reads CSAFQGLGNIQYF. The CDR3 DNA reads TGCAGTGCTTTTCAGGGACTCGGGAACATTCAGTACTTC.

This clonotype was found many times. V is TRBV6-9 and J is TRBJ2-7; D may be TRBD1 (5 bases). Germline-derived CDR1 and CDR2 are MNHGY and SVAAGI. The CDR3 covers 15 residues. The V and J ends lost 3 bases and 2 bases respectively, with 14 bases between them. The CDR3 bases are TGTGCCAGCAGTTACGTCCCAGGGAAAACCTACGAGCAGTACTTC. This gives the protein CASSYVPGKTYEQYF.

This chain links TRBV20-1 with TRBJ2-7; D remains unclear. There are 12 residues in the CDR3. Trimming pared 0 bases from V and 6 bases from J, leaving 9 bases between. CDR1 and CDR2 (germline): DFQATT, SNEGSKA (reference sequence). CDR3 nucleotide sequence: TGCAGTGCTAGAGAAGCAGGCCCCGAGCAGTACTTC. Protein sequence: CSAREAGPEQYF.

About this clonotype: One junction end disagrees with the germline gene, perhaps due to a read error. CDR3 DNA: TGTGCCATCAGTGAAAGTGAACTAGCGGGGAACAATGAGCAGTTCTTC. Translating it yields CAISESELAGNNEQFF. This chain uses TRBV10-1 with TRBJ2-1; 10 bases agree with TRBD2. The CDR3 is made up of 16 amino acids. Germline V gives CDR1 WNHNN, CDR2 SYGVQD (reference sequence).

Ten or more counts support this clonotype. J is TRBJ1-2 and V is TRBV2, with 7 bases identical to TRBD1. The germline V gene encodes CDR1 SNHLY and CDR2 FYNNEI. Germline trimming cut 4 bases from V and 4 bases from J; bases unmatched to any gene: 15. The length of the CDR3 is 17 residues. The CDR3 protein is CASSGPRQGPSRYGYTF. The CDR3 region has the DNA TGTGCCAGCAGTGGGCCCAGACAGGGACCCTCTCGCTATGGCTACACCTTC.